The 6 T cell receptor beta chains presented below share a single source sample, sequenced in a study of technical replicates of blood from a handful of donors. The table came from immunoSEQ multiplex PCR; TCRdb's copy has only in-frame clones and leaves some out. The sample has around 62,000 clones; 95% to 97% are singletons. Input material: T cells isolated from PBMCs. The origin of the receptors is a human donor in good health.

This clone has only one observation. This chain uses TRBV19 with TRBJ1-1; 7 nucleotides agree with TRBD1. Germline V gene lookup returns CDR1 LNHDA and CDR2 SQIVND (reference sequence). The CDR3 is 12 residues long. V shed 8 bases and J 4 bases; nucleotides not matched to a gene: 4. CDR3 residues: CASQGEATEAFF. In DNA form, the CDR3 reads TGTGCCAGTCAGGGGGAGGCCACTGAAGCTTTCTTT.

The chain has TRBV28 and TRBJ2-2; D is unresolved. CDR1 MDHEN and CDR2 SYDVKM come from the germline V gene. The CDR3 spans 12 residues. V dropped 6 bases and J dropped 4 bases, with 6 bases sitting between them. Here the CDR3 reads CASRLVTGELFF. CDR3 DNA sequence: TGTGCCAGCAGGCTAGTCACCGGGGAGCTGTTTTTT.

This clone was counted a single time. V usage is TRBV18 and J usage is TRBJ1-5; TRBD1 aligns across 7 bases. V lost 0 bases, J lost 0 bases, and 8 bases stayed unmatched. The CDR3 is 18 residues long. Germline CDR1 KGHSH, CDR2 LQKENI. CDR3 sequence reads: CASSPPETGSFSNQPQHF. In DNA form, the CDR3 reads TGTGCCAGCTCACCACCCGAGACAGGGTCTTTTAGCAATCAGCCCCAGCATTTT.

CDR3 DNA: TGCAGTGCTAGCGGGACCTACGAGCAGTACTTC. It translates to CSASGTYEQYF. The rearrangement joins TRBV20-1 to TRBJ2-7; TRBD2 might be the D (5 bases). V gave up 3 bases and J gave up 2 bases, with 5 bases separating them. The CDR3 is 11 residues long. Germline V gene data show CDR1 as DFQATT and CDR2 as SNEGSKA (reference sequence).

This chain links TRBV5-1 with TRBJ1-2; D is uncertain. Trimming removed 1 base at V and 2 bases at J, with 6 bases between. Germline V gene data show CDR1 as SGHRS and CDR2 as YFSETQ. There are 13 residues in the CDR3. The CDR3 region has the DNA TGCGCCAGCAGCTTGTTCCAGAACTATGGCTACACCTTC. Encoded protein: CASSLFQNYGYTF.

The chain carries TRBV4-3 and TRBJ1-2, with 9 bases identical to TRBD1. The V gene end was trimmed by 2 bases and the J gene end by 5 bases; junction bases not matched to a gene: 3. In germline, CDR1 is LGHNA, CDR2 YSLEER. The CDR3 covers 14 residues. CDR3 coding DNA: TGCGCCAGCAGCCAAATCGGGACAGGGTATGGCTACACCTTC. Its protein product is CASSQIGTGYGYTF.